This TCR beta chain was captured by sequencing in a study of blood T cell repertoires in COVID-19. Study in general: Some COVID-19 samples were acute and others convalescent; all came from the United States, Italy and Spain. T cells, B-cell-depleted T cells, or PBMCs provided the cDNA or gDNA that served as material.

Per the authors' pipeline: Amplification with reference gene primers provided the estimates of nucleated cell counts. Using immunoSEQ multiplex PCR, the repertoire was profiled, and TCRdb retains in-frame clones only, with some absent. The V and J calls and clone size are taken from that table; D and trimming were inferred from the DNA. The table has around 620,000 clones, about 90% seen once. The V end was cut by 4 bases, the J end by 0 bases, with 7 bases between. CDR1 SGHDN and CDR2 FVKESK come from the germline V gene. The CDR3 covers 14 residues. This clone occurred a few times. The V gene is TRBV14, the J gene TRBJ1-3; D not certain. The source material was peripheral blood. This clonotype was obtained from a woman between 18 and 29 years old with acute or convalescent COVID-19. In DNA, the CDR3 is TGTGCCAGCAGCCTTACCAGCTCTGGAAACACCATATATTTT. This translates into CASSLTSSGNTIYF.